Shown below are 15 T cell receptor beta chains from a single sample sequenced in a study of T cell clonality in common variable immunodeficiency. The method was immunoSEQ multiplex PCR; TCRdb's version includes in-frame clones alone and lacks a portion of them. The specimen has approximately 34,000 clones, none found just once. The sample consisted of peripheral blood mononuclear cells. These receptors were obtained from a person between 18 and 75 years old in good health.

This clone has ten or more counts. The missing CDR3 end, 3 residues past where the read stops, is filled in from the germline J gene. This chain connects TRBV6-2 or TRBV6-3 to TRBJ2-1, with a weak D call TRBD1 (5 bases). V lost 5 bases to trimming and J lost 1 base, with 15 bases between them. The CDR3 runs 16 residues. Germline V gene data show CDR1 as MNHEY and CDR2 as SVGEGT. CDR3 loop: CASSNRFERSYNEQFF. Incomplete CDR3 DNA: TGTGCCAGCAGTAACAGGTTTGAGAGGTCCTACAATGAG.

Many counts were recorded for this clone. The CDR3 bases that were read are TGCGCCAGCAGCGCGACAGGTGCTAACACAGATACG. Protein sequence: CASSATGANTDT. The entire CDR3 sequence reads CASSATGANTDTQYF. The chain joins TRBV5-1 to TRBJ2-3, with D perhaps matching TRBD1 (6 bases). The CDR3 end is not reached by the read, which stops 3 residues before it; the germline J gene fills it in. Germline CDR1 is SGHRS and CDR2 is YFSETQ. V was shortened by 4 bases and J by 2 bases, with 14 bases between the two germline ends. The CDR3 runs 15 residues.

By share of the sample, this clone is medium-sized. Read coverage stops 3 residues before the CDR3 terminus; the germline J gene supplies the remainder. V gene TRBV29-1 combines with J gene TRBJ2-3; 8 nucleotides line up with TRBD2. Losses at the gene ends were 1 base for V and 2 bases for J; bases not matched to a gene: 11. Germline V gene data show CDR1 as SQVTM and CDR2 as ANQGSEA. The CDR3 covers 17 residues. The sequenced CDR3 bases are TGCAGCGTTGAAGGGGGGCGGGAGGCACCACACACAGATACG. This translates into CSVEGGREAPHTDT. The full CDR3 reads CSVEGGREAPHTDTQYF.

At least ten counts were recorded for this clone. The read ends 3 residues early relative to the CDR3; the germline J gene fills the gap. The chain employs TRBV7-8 and TRBJ1-1; D might be TRBD1 (6 bases). Germline V CDR1 and CDR2: SGHVS, FQNEAQ. The CDR3 covers 16 residues. With 0 bases removed from V and 0 bases from J, the gap between germline ends came to 11 bases. The sequenced CDR3 bases are TGTGCCAGCAGCTTAGCTAGGCCAGGGGTGAACACTGAA. Protein sequence: CASSLARPGVNTE. The entire CDR3 protein is CASSLARPGVNTEAFF.

At least ten counts were recorded for this clone. Partial CDR3 DNA: TGCAGTGCTAGAGACTACCGCTCGGGTGGGAACACTGAA. It translates to CSARDYRSGGNTE. The full-length CDR3 reads as CSARDYRSGGNTEAFF. V usage is TRBV20-1 and J usage is TRBJ1-1; unclear D gene. The CDR3 is cut off 3 residues early in the read; its end comes from the germline J gene. Trimming left V 0 bases short and J 1 base short, with 15 bases between. The CDR3 runs 16 residues. Germline assignment: CDR1 DFQATT and CDR2 SNEGSKA (reference sequence).

This clone was counted ten times or more. The sequence runs out 3 residues before the end of the CDR3; the remainder is reconstructed from the germline J gene. This sequence joins TRBV5-1 and TRBJ2-6; maybe TRBD1 (5 bases). This CDR3 contains 20 residues. V was clipped by 3 bases and J by 0 bases, with 22 bases between them. The germline CDR1 and CDR2 sequences are SGHRS and YFSETQ. The chain's CDR3 is CASSSPRVSQGYSGANVLTF. Partial CDR3 DNA: TGCGCCAGCAGCTCCCCCCGGGTATCTCAGGGATACTCTGGGGCCAACGTC.

This clone was found many times. The read gets to within 3 residues of the CDR3 end, and the germline J gene fills in the rest. The V gene is TRBV6-1, the J gene TRBJ1-5; the match to TRBD1 covers 8 bases. The germline CDR1 and CDR2 sequences are MNHNS and SASEGT. The CDR3 is 14 amino acids. Losses at the gene ends were 4 bases for V and 6 bases for J; bases not matched to a gene: 5. The part of the CDR3 DNA that was read is TGTGCCAGCAGTGCAACAGGGGGGACTCAGCCC. Protein product: CASSATGGTQP. The complete CDR3 reads CASSATGGTQPQHF.

A note on this clone: The CDR3 end lies 3 residues beyond the end of the read and is filled in from the germline J gene. The rearrangement uses TRBV7-2 and TRBJ1-2, with 9 nucleotides matching TRBD1. V lost 6 bases, J lost 3 bases, and 8 bases stayed unmatched. The germline V gene has CDR1 SGHTA and CDR2 FQGNSA. The CDR3 has 15 residues. The CDR3 bases that were read are TGTGCCAGCAGTTACGGGACAGGGACTTACTATGGC. This sequence encodes CASSYGTGTYYG. The complete CDR3 sequence is CASSYGTGTYYGYTF.

There are many counts of this clone. The CDR3 end is not reached by the read, which stops 3 residues before it; the germline J gene fills it in. V is TRBV12-3 or TRBV12-4 and J is TRBJ2-5, with 9 bases aligning to TRBD2. V dropped 3 bases and J dropped 5; count of bases not matched to a gene: 1. This CDR3 has 13 residues. The CDR3 bases that were read are TGTGCCAGCAGTTTTAGCGGGAGTGAGACC. Its protein product is CASSFSGSET. In full, the CDR3 reads CASSFSGSETQYF.

In its sample, this clone was seen many times. The CDR3 goes on 3 residues after the read ends, and that part is filled in from the germline J gene. This sequence joins TRBV10-3 and TRBJ2-2, with D maybe TRBD1 (6 bases). The CDR3 has 15 residues. V was clipped by 0 bases and J by 6 bases, with 11 bases between them. The germline gives CDR1 ENHRY, CDR2 SYGVKD. CDR3 loop: CAISESYRVPGELFF. CDR3 bases read: TGTGCCATCAGTGAGTCTTACAGGGTACCCGGGGAG.

This clone was seen ten or more times. The CDR3 goes on 3 residues after the read ends, and that part is filled in from the germline J gene. The chain uses TRBV12-3 or TRBV12-4 and TRBJ2-3; D is ambiguous. The CDR3 length is 13 residues. With 6 bases removed from V and 0 bases from J, the gap between germline ends came to 7 bases. The DNA read from the CDR3 is TGTGCCAGCAGCGCAACTAGCACAGATACG. Translated, it gives CASSATSTDT. The complete CDR3 protein is CASSATSTDTQYF.

This clone was seen at least ten times. One end of the junction does not line up with germline, which may come from a read error. With the read ending 3 residues before the CDR3 end, the germline J gene is used to fill in that end. This chain connects TRBV4-2 to TRBJ1-2; 8 bases align to TRBD1. This CDR3 has 16 residues. Germline CDR1 LGHNA, CDR2 YNFKEQ. CDR3 bases read: TGCGCCAGCAGCCAAGAGCGGGGCAGGGGGCGATATGGC. It specifies CASSQERGRGRYG. The entire CDR3 sequence reads CASSQERGRGRYGYTF.

Many counts were recorded for this clone. The CDR3 extends 3 residues past the end of the read, so its final part is completed from the germline J gene. The chain recombines TRBV25-1 with TRBJ1-4; a possible D gene is TRBD1 (6 bases). The V gene's germline CDR1 is MGHDK and CDR2 SYGVNS. The CDR3 is made up of 14 amino acids. The V end lost 5 bases, the J end lost 6 bases, and 13 bases lay between the germline ends. This chain's CDR3 is CASSRTGHDEKLFF. The CDR3 DNA, read in part, is TGTGCCAGCAGTAGAACAGGGCACGATGAAAAA. The whole variable domain, filled in from reference TRBV25-1 and TRBJ1-4, reads EADIYQTPRYLVIGTGKKITLECSQTMGHDKMYWYQQDPGMELHLIHYSYGVNSTEKGDLSSESTVSRIRTEHFPLTLESARPSHTSQYLCASSRTGHDEKLFFGSGTQLSVL.

There are many counts of this clone. The read gets to within 3 residues of the CDR3 end, and the germline J gene fills in the rest. This sequence joins TRBV9 and TRBJ1-1; no clear D gene. V was pared by 2 bases and J by 1 base, with 6 bases between. Germline V lookup: CDR1 SGDLS, CDR2 YYNGEE. The CDR3 contains 13 residues. CDR3 in amino acids: CASSVWPNTEAFF. CDR3 DNA (partial): TGTGCCAGCAGCGTTTGGCCGAACACTGAA. Combining the CDR3 with reference TRBV9 and TRBJ1-1 gives the whole variable domain DSGVTQTPKHLITATGQRVTLRCSPRSGDLSVYWYQQSLDQGLQFLIQYYNGEERAKGNILERFSAQQFPDLHSELNLSSLELGDSALYFCASSVWPNTEAFFGQGTRLTVV.

This clone was picked up many times. The observed sequence ends 3 residues before the CDR3 terminus, with the missing tail filled in from the germline J gene. The chain combines TRBV19 with TRBJ2-7; 12 nucleotides line up with TRBD1. Germline V gene lookup returns CDR1 LNHDA and CDR2 SQIVND (reference sequence). V was clipped by 3 bases and J by 3 bases; unmatched bases: 12. This CDR3 has 18 amino acids. The CDR3 region is CASSMEHSGTGGHYEQYF. CDR3 bases read: TGTGCCAGTAGTATGGAACACTCCGGGACAGGGGGCCACTACGAG.